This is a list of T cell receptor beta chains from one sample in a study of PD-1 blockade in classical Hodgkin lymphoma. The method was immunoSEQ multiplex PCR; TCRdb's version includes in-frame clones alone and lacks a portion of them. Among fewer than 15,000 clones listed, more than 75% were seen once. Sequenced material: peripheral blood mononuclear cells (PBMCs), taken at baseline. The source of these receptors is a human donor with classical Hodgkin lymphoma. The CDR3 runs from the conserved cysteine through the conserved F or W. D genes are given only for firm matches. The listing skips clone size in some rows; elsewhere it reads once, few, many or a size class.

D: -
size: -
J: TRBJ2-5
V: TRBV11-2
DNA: TGTGCCAGCAGCTTGGGAGCGGCCCAAGAGACCCAGTACTTC
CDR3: CASSLGAAQETQYF

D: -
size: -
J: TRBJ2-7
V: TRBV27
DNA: TGTGCCAGTAGAACAGGGACCTACGAGCAGTACTTC
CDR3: CASRTGTYEQYF

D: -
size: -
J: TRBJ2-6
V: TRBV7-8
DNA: TGTGCCAGCAGCCTAACCCGAACTGGGGCCAACGTCCTGACTTTC
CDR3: CASSLTRTGANVLTF

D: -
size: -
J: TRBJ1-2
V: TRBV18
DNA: TGTGCCAGCTCACCGAACGGACAGATTTATGGCTACACCTTC
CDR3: CASSPNGQIYGYTF

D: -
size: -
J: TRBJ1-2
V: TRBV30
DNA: TGTGCCTGGAGTGTGCAGGGAAGTGACGGCTACACCTTC
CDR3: CAWSVQGSDGYTF

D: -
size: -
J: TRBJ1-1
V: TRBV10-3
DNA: TGTGCCATCAGTGAGTTGGGGCAGCCGAACACTGAAGCTTTCTTT
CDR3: CAISELGQPNTEAFF

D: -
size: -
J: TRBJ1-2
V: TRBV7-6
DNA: TGTGCCAGCAGCTATTTATGTGAATTCGAAAGACCTCGAAAGACCTATGGCTACACCTTC
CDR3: CASSYLCEFERPRKTYGYTF

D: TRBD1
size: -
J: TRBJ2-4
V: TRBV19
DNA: TGTGCCAGTAGTATTAGGCCTGGACAGGGGGACCCCAAAAACATTCAGTACTTC
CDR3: CASSIRPGQGDPKNIQYF

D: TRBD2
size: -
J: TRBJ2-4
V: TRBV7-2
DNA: TGTGCCAGCAGTCCTAGCGGAAGTCAATTGAACATTCAGTACTTC
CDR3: CASSPSGSQLNIQYF

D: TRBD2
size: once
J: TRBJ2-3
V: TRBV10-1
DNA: TGCGCCAGCAGTCGGACTAGCCACACAGATACGCAGTATTTT
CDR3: CASSRTSHTDTQYF

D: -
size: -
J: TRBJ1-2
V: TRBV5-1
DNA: TGCGCCAGCAGCTTGGATCCCAGAAACTATGGCTACACCTTC
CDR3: CASSLDPRNYGYTF

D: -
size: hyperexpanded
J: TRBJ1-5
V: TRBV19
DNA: TGTGCCAGTAGTAAGGGACTCCGGGGCAATCAGCCCCAGCATTTT
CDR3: CASSKGLRGNQPQHF

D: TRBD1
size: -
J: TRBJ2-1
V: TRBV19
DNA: TGTGCCAGTAGTGTGGGACAGGGCCCCTACAATGAGCAGTTCTTC
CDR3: CASSVGQGPYNEQFF

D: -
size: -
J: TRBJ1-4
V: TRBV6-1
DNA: TGTGCCAGCAGTGAGGCAAGGGGGGGAGTCGAAAAACTGTTTTTT
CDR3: CASSEARGGVEKLFF

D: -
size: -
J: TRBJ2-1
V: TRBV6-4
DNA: TGTGCCAGCAGTGACTCGGACAGCCATGAGCAGTTCTTC
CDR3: CASSDSDSHEQFF

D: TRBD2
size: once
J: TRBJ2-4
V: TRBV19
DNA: TGTGCCAGTAGTATATCCGGGGGGATTGACATTCAGTACTTC
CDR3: CASSISGGIDIQYF